Shown below are 19 T cell receptor beta chains from a single sample sequenced in a study of T cell changes during pregnancy in multiple sclerosis. TCRdb keeps only in-frame clones here, not all; method: immunoSEQ multiplex PCR. This sample has 56,000 or so clones, with approximately 90% found just once. The material sequenced was CD4+ T cells from peripheral blood mononuclear cells, taken in the third trimester of pregnancy. All receptors derive from a female donor with multiple sclerosis, enrolled in a pregnancy study.

The V call is TRBV5-1, the J call TRBJ1-2; perhaps TRBD1 as D (6 bases). From germline, CDR1 is SGHRS and CDR2 YFSETQ. V shed 4 bases and J shed 1 base, with 8 bases lying between them. This CDR3 contains 13 residues. The CDR3 protein is CASSTDSNYGYTF. As DNA, the CDR3 is TGCGCCAGCAGCACGGACAGTAACTATGGCTACACCTTC.

The V and J genes are TRBV5-1 and TRBJ1-1; D unclear. Germline V lookup: CDR1 SGHRS, CDR2 YFSETQ. The CDR3 extends over 14 amino acids. The V and J ends lost 0 bases and 8 bases respectively, with 14 bases between them. The CDR3 spells CASSLDRNSEEAFF. For the CDR3, the DNA is TGCGCCAGCAGCTTGGACAGAAATAGCGAAGAAGCTTTCTTT.

The chain recombines TRBV7-9 with TRBJ2-1; D possibly corresponds to TRBD2 (7 bases). In germline, CDR1 is SEHNR, CDR2 FQNEAQ (reference sequence). The CDR3 consists of 14 residues. V was pared by 1 base and J by 16 bases, with 20 bases between. The DNA of the CDR3 is TGTGCCAGCAGCTTAGGGGGGGGCGGGGACCGCGAATTCTTC. Translation: CASSLGGGGDREFF.

The chain couples TRBV29-1 to TRBJ2-3; 7 nucleotides agree with TRBD2. V trimming: 4 bases; J trimming: 2 bases; junction bases outside the gene matches: 6. The CDR3 contains 14 residues. The germline gives CDR1 SQVTM, CDR2 ANQGSEA. The CDR3 sequence: CSVVSGTATDTQYF. The CDR3 bases are TGCAGCGTTGTGAGCGGGACGGCCACAGATACGCAGTATTTT.

The V gene is TRBV4-1, the J gene TRBJ2-1, with 14 bases matching TRBD2. After removal of 4 bases from V and 4 bases from J, the junction contained 9 bases not matched to a gene. Germline CDR1 MGHRA, CDR2 YSYEKL. The CDR3 has 18 residues. The CDR3 spells CASSPGDGTSGGYNEQFF. The CDR3, as DNA: TGCGCCAGCAGCCCAGGAGACGGGACTAGCGGGGGTTACAATGAGCAGTTCTTC.

V is TRBV7-5 and J is TRBJ2-1; no check of the table's D call, TRBD1, against the DNA was made. TRBV7-5 is a pseudogene. The CDR3 has 19 amino acids. CDR3 sequence (DNA): TGTGTCAGAAGCTTCCGACGGACAGGGCGATCAATCTCCTACAATGAGCAGTTCTTC. Its protein is CVRSFRRTGRSISYNEQFF.

The chain carries TRBV11-3 and TRBJ1-1; 9 nucleotides line up with TRBD1. V lost 1 base, J lost 1 base, and 10 bases stayed unmatched. The germline CDR1 and CDR2 sequences are SGHNT and YENEEA. The CDR3 is 18 residues long. The DNA of the CDR3 is TGTGCCAGCAGCTTAGTCTCAGAGGGGGACAGGGAGAACACTGAAGCTTTCTTT. The encoded protein is CASSLVSEGDRENTEAFF.

V and J are TRBV19 and TRBJ2-3, with 7 bases aligning to TRBD2. V shed 5 bases, J shed 0 bases, and the junction held 5 bases outside the gene matches. CDR1 LNHDA and CDR2 SQIVND come from the germline V gene (reference sequence). The CDR3 length is 15 residues. This CDR3 reads CASSEWGGSTDTQYF. The DNA of the CDR3 is TGTGCCAGTAGTGAGTGGGGGGGGAGCACAGATACGCAGTATTTT.

In its sample, this clone was seen once. The chain is built from TRBV10-1 and TRBJ1-3, with D unresolved. Germline V gives CDR1 WNHNN, CDR2 SYGVQD (reference sequence). The CDR3 has 14 residues. Trimming cost V 6 bases and J 0 bases, with 9 bases left between them. CDR3 nucleotides: TGCGCCAGCAGGCCTAACAGCTCTGGAAACACCATATATTTT. Translating it yields CASRPNSSGNTIYF.

This chain joins TRBV18 and TRBJ1-1, with a possible D match to TRBD1 (6 bases). The CDR3 loop spans 14 amino acids. Germline V lookup: CDR1 KGHSH, CDR2 LQKENI. Deletions cut 5 bases from V and 0 bases from J, with 10 bases between. As DNA, the CDR3 is TGTGCCAGCTCAACGGGACACATGAACACTGAAGCTTTCTTT. This gives the protein CASSTGHMNTEAFF.

The CDR3 bases are TGTGCCAGCTCATACATGTCCTACAATGAGCAGTTCTTC. It is translated as CASSYMSYNEQFF. This chain joins TRBV18 and TRBJ2-1; D not resolved. Germline values: CDR1 KGHSH, CDR2 LQKENI. The V end lost 5 bases, the J end lost 1 base, and 6 bases lay between the germline ends. There are 13 residues in the CDR3. Full variable domain (remainder filled in from reference TRBV18 and TRBJ2-1): NAGVMQNPRHLVRRRGQEARLRCSPMKGHSHVYWYRQLPEEGLKFMVYLQKENIIDESGMPKERFSAEFPKEGPSILRIQQVVRGDSAAYFCASSYMSYNEQFFGPGTRLTVL.

The rearrangement uses TRBV10-3 and TRBJ2-7; tentative D call: TRBD1 (6 bases). In germline, CDR1 is ENHRY, CDR2 SYGVKD. This CDR3 contains 16 residues. The V gene lost 3 bases and the J gene lost 0 bases, with 15 bases spanning the gap. The CDR3 nucleotides are TGTGCCATCAGTGAACCTGAGGGGGATAGCTCCTACGAGCAGTACTTC. Protein product: CAISEPEGDSSYEQYF.

V usage is TRBV7-9 and J usage is TRBJ2-7; a possible D gene is TRBD1 (6 bases). The CDR3 has 15 amino acids. Trimming pared 2 bases from V and 2 bases from J, leaving 13 bases between. Germline V lookup: CDR1 SEHNR, CDR2 FQNEAQ (reference sequence). Here the CDR3 DNA reads TGTGCCAGCAGCTTACGGCAGGGGAAGACCTACGAGCAGTACTTC. The encoded protein is CASSLRQGKTYEQYF.

V is TRBV9 and J is TRBJ1-1; no definite D call. Germline lookup yields CDR1 SGDLS and CDR2 YYNGEE. Trimming removed 0 bases at V and 3 bases at J, with 12 bases between. The CDR3 loop spans 15 amino acids. The CDR3 protein is CASSVGRGMDTEAFF. CDR3 nucleotides: TGTGCCAGCAGCGTAGGAAGAGGGATGGACACTGAAGCTTTCTTT.

The chain carries TRBV7-2 and TRBJ2-2, with TRBD2 matching over 12 bases. The trim removed 5 bases at V and 5 bases at J, leaving 3 bases unmatched. This CDR3 comprises 15 residues. Germline CDR1 and CDR2: SGHTA and FQGNSA. Written as DNA, the CDR3 is TGTGCCAGCAGCCACGGGACTAGCGGGACCGGGGAGCTGTTTTTT. This gives the protein CASSHGTSGTGELFF.

This clone showed up just a few times. The genes are TRBV30 and TRBJ1-1, with a weak D call TRBD1 (5 bases). V was cut by 0 bases and J by 3 bases, with 8 bases left in between. The CDR3 consists of 13 residues. CDR1 and CDR2 (germline): GTSNPN, SVGIG (reference sequence). DNA of the CDR3: TGTGCCTGGAGTGTACAAGGGGACACTGAAGCTTTCTTT. Protein: CAWSVQGDTEAFF.

This clone is a singleton in its sample. This chain uses TRBV2 with TRBJ2-2; 7 nucleotides align to TRBD1. V was pared by 8 bases and J by 1 base, with 1 base of the junction left unmatched. The germline V gene has CDR1 SNHLY and CDR2 FYNNEI. This CDR3 region has 13 residues. CDR3 region: CASRQGNTGELFF. The CDR3 DNA is TGTGCCAGCCGACAGGGGAACACCGGGGAGCTGTTTTTT.

The chain uses TRBV6-1 and TRBJ1-4; D gene uncertain. Germline assignment: CDR1 MNHNS and CDR2 SASEGT. The CDR3 runs to 15 residues. The V end was cut by 3 bases, the J end by 3 bases, with 11 bases between. In DNA, the CDR3 is TGTGCCAGCAGTGAGAGAGGGCGTCCTAATGAAAAACTGTTTTTT. Translation: CASSERGRPNEKLFF.

CDR3 amino acids: CASSQEPAGGLETQYF. CDR3 in DNA: TGCGCCAGCAGCCAAGAACCAGCGGGGGGGCTAGAGACCCAGTACTTC. The V and J genes are TRBV4-1 and TRBJ2-5; 10 bases match TRBD2. Germline V gene lookup returns CDR1 MGHRA and CDR2 YSYEKL. The CDR3 has 16 residues. V dropped 0 bases and J dropped 4; count of bases not matched to a gene: 5.